The 22 T cell receptor beta chains below come from one sample, sequenced in a study of T cells in Graves' hyperthyroidism and ophthalmopathy. Amplified TCR beta CDR3 regions derived from RNA transcripts. A set of HTBI primers served as the primers for a first-round RT-PCR of the TCR CDR3. TCRdb re-analysed the multiplex PCR reads in MiXCR, keeping a single row per CDR3 protein. Of approximately 260,000 distinct CDR3 sequences in the sample, nearly 15% were seen once. The sequencing sample was made of blood. The receptors derive from a woman between 50 and 59 years old with Graves' hyperthyroidism that later progressed to Graves' ophthalmopathy.

This clonotype has a count of ten or more. The V gene is TRBV20-1, the J gene TRBJ2-3; D gene ambiguous. Trimming removed 3 bases from V and 3 bases from J, with 13 bases in between. CDR3 length equals 14 residues. Germline CDR1 DFQATT, CDR2 SNEGSKA (reference sequence). CDR3 coding DNA: TGCAGTGCTAGGGTTAATTGGCAAACAGATACGCAGTATTTT. Amino acid sequence: CSARVNWQTDTQYF.

This clonotype was detected ten times or more. This chain connects TRBV5-1 to TRBJ2-1; TRBD1 matches 8 bases. The CDR3 runs 14 residues. With V trimmed by 4 bases and J by 2 bases, 2 bases remained unmatched. Germline values: CDR1 SGHRS, CDR2 YFSETQ. CDR3 amino acids: CASSADRAYNEQFF. The CDR3 bases are TGCGCCAGCAGCGCGGACAGGGCCTACAATGAGCAGTTCTTC.

This clonotype was observed many times. The gene calls are TRBV30 and TRBJ2-7; D not resolved. The V end lost 1 base, the J end lost 3 bases, and 13 bases lay between the germline ends. Per germline, CDR1 GTSNPN and CDR2 SVGIG (reference sequence). The CDR3 covers 14 residues. CDR3 coding DNA: TGTGCCTGGAGTGGGTACCAATACAGCTACGAGCAGTACTTC. It translates to CAWSGYQYSYEQYF.

The sample holds many counts of this clonotype. The rearrangement joins TRBV2 to TRBJ1-1; D is perhaps TRBD1 (5 bases). The CDR3 runs 16 residues. In germline, CDR1 is SNHLY, CDR2 FYNNEI. Trimming removed 5 bases from V and 0 bases from J, with 16 bases in between. The CDR3 spells CASSYLQGPLNTEAFF. The CDR3 DNA sequence: TGTGCCAGCAGTTATCTCCAGGGACCCCTGAACACTGAAGCTTTCTTT.

This clonotype was found many times. This rearrangement joins TRBV2 to TRBJ2-3, with unresolved D. The V end lost 6 bases, the J end lost 0 bases, and 4 bases lay between the germline ends. This CDR3 is built from 12 residues. CDR1 SNHLY and CDR2 FYNNEI come from the germline V gene. The DNA for the CDR3 is TGTGCCAGCAGGGCGAGCACAGATACGCAGTATTTT. Its protein product is CASRASTDTQYF. Using reference TRBV2 and TRBJ2-3 for the parts outside the CDR3, the full variable domain is EPEVTQTPSHQVTQMGQEVILRCVPISNHLYFYWYRQILGQKVEFLVSFYNNEISEKSEIFDDQFSVERPDGSNFTLKIRSTKLEDSAMYFCASRASTDTQYFGPGTRLTVL.

This clonotype was seen many times. The chain combines TRBV28 with TRBJ2-7; 8 bases are shared with TRBD1. Germline CDR1 is MDHEN and CDR2 is SYDVKM. The CDR3 runs 16 residues. Unmatched junction bases numbered 11, after V lost 5 bases and J lost 2 bases. The CDR3 DNA reads as TGTGCCAGCAGTGCAGACGGACAGGGTGGCGCCTACGAGCAGTACTTC. This sequence encodes CASSADGQGGAYEQYF.

This clonotype was picked up many times. This chain links TRBV6-1 with TRBJ2-1; D uncertain. CDR3 length equals 15 residues. From germline, CDR1 is MNHNS and CDR2 SASEGT. Trimming shortened V by 2 bases and J by 0 bases, and 8 bases separated the two germline ends. As DNA, the CDR3 is TGTGCCAGCAGTGAAATGATCGACTCCTACAATGAGCAGTTCTTC. Amino acids: CASSEMIDSYNEQFF.

Many counts were recorded for this clonotype. The rearrangement links TRBV25-1 to TRBJ1-1; maybe TRBD1 (6 bases). The germline CDR1 and CDR2 sequences are MGHDK and SYGVNS. V was trimmed by 1 base and J by 6 bases, leaving 12 bases between them. There are 14 residues in the CDR3. Here the CDR3 reads CASSEFGTGSEAFF. In nucleotides, the CDR3 is TGTGCCAGCAGTGAATTCGGAACAGGGTCTGAAGCTTTCTTT.

This clonotype has ten or more counts. The J gene is TRBJ2-1, the V gene TRBV11-3, with D tentatively TRBD2 (6 bases). V lost 5 bases to trimming and J lost 5 bases, with 13 bases between them. Germline loops: CDR1 SGHNT, CDR2 YENEEA. This CDR3 has 14 residues. The CDR3 reads CASSRRGRDNEQFF. In DNA form, the CDR3 reads TGTGCCAGCAGCAGGCGGGGCAGGGACAATGAGCAGTTCTTC.

This clonotype was seen more than once but under ten times. This chain joins TRBV19 and TRBJ2-7, with TRBD2 as a possible D gene (6 bases). CDR1 and CDR2 (germline): LNHDA, SQIVND (reference sequence). The CDR3 loop spans 17 amino acids. Trimming pared 6 bases from V and 1 base from J, leaving 22 bases between. CDR3: CASRLTRPSGSSYEQYF. CDR3 nucleotides: TGTGCCAGTAGGCTGACTAGACCCAGCGGGTCTTCCTACGAGCAGTACTTC. Supplemented by reference TRBV19 and TRBJ2-7, the full variable domain reads DGGITQSPKYLFRKEGQNVTLSCEQNLNHDAMYWYRQDPGQGLRLIYYSQIVNDFQKGDIAEGYSVSREKKESFPLTVTSAQKNPTAFYLCASRLTRPSGSSYEQYFGPGTRLTVT.

This clonotype was seen repeatedly, ten times or more. The chain has TRBV7-3 and TRBJ2-2, with D perhaps TRBD1 (6 bases). The CDR3 sequence is 13 residues long. The germline V and J ends were trimmed by 5 bases and 4 bases, with 8 bases remaining between them. Per germline, CDR1 SGHTA and CDR2 FQGTGA. CDR3 amino acids: CASSPDSTGELFF. CDR3 coding DNA: TGTGCCAGCAGCCCGGACAGCACCGGGGAGCTGTTTTTT.

The J gene is TRBJ2-3, the V gene TRBV7-9; weak D call: TRBD2 (5 bases). V lost 4 bases and J 8 bases, leaving 16 bases between the germline ends. CDR3 length equals 14 residues. Germline-derived CDR1 and CDR2 are SEHNR and FQNEAQ (reference sequence). DNA of the CDR3: TGTGCCAGCAGCTCCCCCACGGGGAGTGCTACGCAGTATTTT. Its translation is CASSSPTGSATQYF.

This clonotype was seen at least ten times. The chain is built from TRBV2 and TRBJ1-5; 9 bases line up with TRBD1. This CDR3 has 15 amino acids. Trimming cost V 6 bases and J 6 bases; bases outside gene matches: 9. The germline gives CDR1 SNHLY, CDR2 FYNNEI. CDR3 sequence (DNA): TGTGCCAGCAGGAGGGACAGGGAGGTTGTTCAGCCCCAGCATTTT. It yields the protein CASRRDREVVQPQHF.

This clonotype was observed a few times. The chain links TRBV7-3 to TRBJ1-5, with D maybe TRBD1 (5 bases). V was cut by 1 base and J by 1 base, with 14 bases left in between. Germline-derived CDR1 and CDR2 are SGHTA and FQGTGA. The CDR3 runs 17 residues. CDR3 sequence (DNA): TGTGCCAGCAGCTTAAGGGGCGGAGGGAAAAGCAATCAGCCCCAGCATTTT. This translates into CASSLRGGGKSNQPQHF.

The J gene is TRBJ2-5, the V gene TRBV7-9; 10 positions match TRBD1. Germline V CDR1 and CDR2: SEHNR, FQNEAQ (reference sequence). Trimming removed 4 bases from V and 5 bases from J; junction bases left unmatched: 7. The CDR3 totals 15 residues. The CDR3 protein is CASSSRQGAGETQYF. The CDR3 nucleotides read TGTGCCAGCAGCTCCCGACAGGGGGCGGGGGAGACCCAGTACTTC.

V gene TRBV19 combines with J gene TRBJ2-1; 9 nucleotides align to TRBD2. This CDR3 has 12 amino acids. J was trimmed by 15 bases and V by 5 bases; bases with no gene match: 8. CDR1 is LNHDA and CDR2 is SQIVND in the germline V gene (reference sequence). As DNA, the CDR3 is TGTGCCAGTAGTGATGCGGGAGGGCCAAGGTTCTTC. Protein sequence: CASSDAGGPRFF.

This clonotype has more than one count but fewer than ten. Since a much larger clone is just one base distant, this may be a read error. The chain is built from TRBV7-2 and TRBJ2-2, with D perhaps TRBD1 (5 bases). V lost 5 bases and J lost 5, with 15 bases in between. The CDR3 is made up of 15 amino acids. Germline V gene sequence: CDR1 SGHTA, CDR2 FQGNSA. The CDR3 here is CASSPRAFSTGELFF. As DNA, the CDR3 is TGTGCCAGCAGCCCCAGGGCCTTTTCAACCGGGGAGCTGTTTTTT. Full variable domain (remainder filled in from reference TRBV7-2 and TRBJ2-2): GAGVSQSPSNKVTEKGKDVELRCDPISGHTALYWYRQSLGQGLEFLIYFQGNSAPDKSGLPSDRFSAERTGGSVSTLTIQRTQQEDSAVYLCASSPRAFSTGELFFGEGSRLTVL.

The table lists this clonotype with many counts. Here the CDR3 DNA reads TGTGCCAGCGGGACTAGGTTATTTACCGGGGAGCTGTTTTTT. This sequence encodes CASGTRLFTGELFF. The chain couples TRBV28 to TRBJ2-2, with TRBD2 matching 8 bases. The CDR3 runs to 14 residues. V was pared by 8 bases and J by 5 bases, with 7 bases of the junction left unmatched. The V gene's germline CDR1 is MDHEN and CDR2 SYDVKM.

This clonotype was seen many times. The V and J genes are TRBV20-1 and TRBJ2-7; 10 bases are a match to TRBD2. This CDR3 is built from 14 residues. Unmatched junction bases numbered 5, after V lost 5 bases and J lost 1 base. From germline, CDR1 is DFQATT and CDR2 SNEGSKA (reference sequence). The CDR3 here is CSAHGTSASYEQYF. DNA of the CDR3: TGCAGTGCTCACGGGACTAGCGCTTCCTACGAGCAGTACTTC.

The sample holds many counts of this clonotype. Because the CDR3's place on the DNA is in doubt, the DNA is left out and the CDR3 is given as listed by TCRdb. V gene TRBV27 combines with J gene TRBJ2-1; TRBD1, as called in the table, went unchecked against the DNA. Including both end residues, the CDR3 is 15 amino acids long. Germline V gene data show CDR1 as MNHEY and CDR2 as SMNVEV (reference sequence). CDR3: CASSFFGQDYNEQFF.

This clonotype came up many times. The chain links TRBV7-3 to TRBJ2-2; 13 positions agree with TRBD2. V lost 5 bases, J lost 7 bases, and 4 bases stayed unmatched. The V gene's germline CDR1 is SGHTA and CDR2 FQGTGA. There are 15 residues in the CDR3. The CDR3 is CASSTRTSGGGELFF. The CDR3 region has the DNA TGTGCCAGCAGCACCCGGACTAGCGGGGGCGGGGAGCTGTTTTTT. The full variable domain, its missing parts supplied by reference TRBV7-3 and TRBJ2-2, is GAGVSQTPSNKVTEKGKYVELRCDPISGHTALYWYRQSLGQGPEFLIYFQGTGAADDSGLPNDRFFAVRPEGSVSTLKIQRTERGDSAVYLCASSTRTSGGGELFFGEGSRLTVL.

This clonotype was recorded a few times. A much larger clone sits a single nucleotide away, making a read error possible. The chain has TRBV20-1 and TRBJ1-2, with 7 positions matching TRBD1. The CDR3 extends over 14 amino acids. Germline V CDR1 and CDR2: DFQATT, SNEGSKA (reference sequence). CDR3 nucleotides: TGCAGTACTAGTGAACAGGGGAGTGGCTATGGCTACACCTTC. Protein sequence: CSTSEQGSGYGYTF.